These T cell receptor beta chains were read from a single sample in a study of CD8 T cells in Susac syndrome. TCRdb passed the immunoSEQ multiplex PCR reads through MiXCR, listing each CDR3 protein once. The sample records approximately 210,000 distinct CDR3 sequences, approximately 94% being singletons. Sequencing used CD4+ T cells from PBMCs. The receptors originated from a human donor with Susac syndrome. The CDR3 runs from the conserved cysteine through the conserved F or W. Fields, in order: V gene, J gene, clone size, D gene, CDR3 protein, CDR3 DNA. The D gene is left open where the match is weak. The listing skips clone size in some rows; elsewhere it reads once, few, many or a size class.

TRBV20-1,TRBJ1-6,-,-,CSASGGKGSPLHF,TGCAGTGCTAGCGGAGGGAAAGGCTCACCCCTCCACTTT
TRBV29-1,TRBJ2-7,-,TRBD1,CSVGPGTVSYEQYF,TGCAGCGTTGGCCCCGGGACAGTGTCGTACGAGCAGTACTTC
TRBV7-2,TRBJ2-5,-,-,CASIPQGGKTQYF,TGTGCCAGCATCCCCCAGGGAGGAAAGACCCAGTACTTC
TRBV20-1,TRBJ2-7,-,-,CSARDSDYEQYF,TGCAGTGCTAGGGACAGCGACTACGAGCAGTACTTC
TRBV6-6,TRBJ2-2,-,-,CASSFTNTGELFF,TGTGCCAGCAGTTTTACGAACACCGGGGAGCTGTTTTTT
TRBV19,TRBJ1-5,-,TRBD1,CASSIKGTGVSNQPQHF,TGTGCCAGTAGTATTAAGGGGACAGGGGTTAGCAATCAGCCCCAGCATTTT
TRBV5-4,TRBJ2-1,-,TRBD2,CASKGSGAYNEQFF,TGTGCCAGCAAAGGTAGCGGGGCCTACAATGAGCAGTTCTTC
TRBV6-2/TRBV6-3,TRBJ2-2,-,-,CASSPTSVGGELFF,TGTGCCAGCAGCCCAACTAGTGTGGGCGGGGAGCTGTTTTTT
TRBV9,TRBJ2-1,-,TRBD2,CASTVGGGRSNEQFF,TGTGCCAGCACCGTCGGCGGGGGGCGGTCTAATGAGCAGTTCTTC
TRBV5-1,TRBJ2-3,-,-,CASSLVVGGRADTQYF,TGCGCCAGCAGCTTGGTTGTCGGGGGCAGGGCAGATACGCAGTATTTT
TRBV20-1,TRBJ1-5,-,-,CSAIVTANQPQHF,TGCAGTGCTATTGTGACCGCCAATCAGCCCCAGCATTTT
TRBV4-1,TRBJ2-5,once,TRBD1,CASSQTQGAETQYF,TGCGCCAGCAGCCAAACCCAGGGGGCCGAGACCCAGTACTTC
TRBV9,TRBJ1-1,-,-,CASSKQGQNTEAFF,TGTGCCAGCAGCAAACAGGGTCAAAACACTGAAGCTTTCTTT
TRBV6-5,TRBJ1-1,-,-,CASSYSRGGTEAFF,TGTGCCAGCAGTTACTCCAGGGGAGGGACTGAAGCTTTCTTT
TRBV3-1,TRBJ1-1,-,-,CASSQEPGAEAFF,TGTGCCAGCAGCCAAGAACCCGGAGCTGAAGCTTTCTTT
TRBV7-2,TRBJ1-1,-,-,CASSLAEKAFF,TGTGCCAGCAGCTTAGCGGAAAAAGCTTTCTTT
TRBV4-1,TRBJ2-7,-,TRBD1,CASRVVMDRGYEQYF,TGCGCCAGCAGAGTAGTAATGGACAGGGGCTACGAGCAGTACTTC
TRBV18,TRBJ1-4,-,TRBD1,CASTAGGLGEKLFF,TGTGCCAGCACCGCAGGGGGCTTGGGTGAAAAACTGTTTTTT
TRBV9,TRBJ2-5,-,-,CASSVGPGQETQYF,TGTGCCAGCAGCGTAGGCCCGGGGCAAGAGACCCAGTACTTC
TRBV7-2,TRBJ1-6,-,-,CASSSGYQGSSYNSPLHF,TGTGCCAGCAGCTCCGGTTATCAGGGCAGCTCCTATAATTCACCCCTCCACTTT
TRBV20-1,TRBJ1-1,-,TRBD1,CSARETGGWDTEAFF,TGCAGTGCTAGGGAGACAGGGGGCTGGGACACTGAAGCTTTCTTT
TRBV20-1,TRBJ1-1,-,-,CSARVPRVLGAFF,TGCAGTGCTAGAGTCCCGAGGGTACTCGGAGCTTTCTTT
TRBV5-1,TRBJ1-4,-,-,CASSSSTAATNEKLFF,TGCGCCAGCAGCTCGAGCACAGCCGCAACTAATGAAAAACTGTTTTTT
TRBV27,TRBJ1-6,-,-,CASSRDKNSPLHF,TGTGCCAGCAGCCGGGATAAAAATTCACCCCTCCACTTT
TRBV7-6,TRBJ1-6,-,-,CASSSLRESPLHF,TGTGCCAGCAGCTCCTTACGGGAGTCACCCCTCCACTTT
TRBV29-1,TRBJ1-2,-,-,CSVDVNGSYGYTF,TGCAGCGTTGACGTTAACGGAAGCTATGGCTACACCTTC
TRBV28,TRBJ2-5,-,-,CASILGRGAGGSDEETQYF,TGTGCCAGCATCTTAGGCCGGGGGGCAGGAGGGTCCGATGAAGAGACCCAGTACTTC
TRBV12-3/TRBV12-4,TRBJ2-6,-,-,CASTIVSGANVLTF,TGTGCCAGTACCATAGTCTCTGGGGCCAACGTCCTGACTTTC
TRBV12-3/TRBV12-4,TRBJ1-2,-,TRBD1,CASTLPGQGKNGYTF,TGTGCCAGCACCCTACCAGGACAGGGAAAGAATGGCTACACCTTC
TRBV25-1,TRBJ1-2,-,-,CASSEGGGGYTF,TGTGCCAGCAGTGAAGGGGGAGGAGGCTACACCTTC
TRBV6-1,TRBJ2-2,once,TRBD2,CASRRTSGGEANTGELFF,TGTGCCAGCAGGCGAACTAGCGGGGGGGAGGCGAACACCGGGGAGCTGTTTTTT
TRBV6-6,TRBJ1-3,-,-,CASSIRSSGNTIYF,TGTGCCAGCAGTATCAGGTCCTCTGGAAACACCATATATTTT
TRBV30,TRBJ2-1,-,-,CAWIKQGRKNEQLF,TGTGCCTGGATTAAACAGGGGAGGAAGAATGAGCAGCTCTTC
TRBV9,TRBJ1-2,-,-,CASSLDGTPYGYTF,TGTGCCAGCAGCCTGGACGGGACACCATATGGCTACACCTTC
TRBV9,TRBJ2-4,-,TRBD2,CASSVGPAGSVNIQYF,TGTGCCAGCAGCGTAGGGCCAGCGGGGTCTGTTAACATTCAGTACTTC
TRBV10-3,TRBJ2-5,-,-,CAISALQGQETQYF,TGTGCCATCAGTGCACTACAGGGACAAGAGACCCAGTACTTC